Presented here are 28 T cell receptor beta chains from one specimen sequenced in a study of response to subunit inactivated influenza vaccine. TCRdb ran MiXCR on the RT-PCR reads and lists one entry per CDR3 protein. The sample lists about half a million distinct CDR3 sequences; approximately 7.1% were seen once. The sample was PBMCs from blood, taken around 25 months after vaccination. The receptors stem from a man between 50 and 75 years old who received an inactivated influenza vaccine.

Here the CDR3 reads CASSYSPSGSSYNEQFF. CDR3 sequence (DNA): TGTGCCAGCAGTTACTCGCCTAGCGGGAGCTCCTACAATGAGCAGTTCTTC. The chain links TRBV6-2 or TRBV6-3 to TRBJ2-1, with 10 nucleotides matching TRBD2. CDR3 length: 17 residues. Germline V gene data show CDR1 as MNHEY and CDR2 as SVGEGT. J was trimmed by 0 bases and V by 0 bases; bases with no gene match: 2.

This clonotype was counted many times. The chain combines TRBV11-2 with TRBJ2-5; D is perhaps TRBD2 (7 bases). V lost 6 bases, J lost 1 base, and 9 bases lay in between. Looked up from germline, CDR1 is SGHAT and CDR2 is FQNNGV. The CDR3 loop spans 13 amino acids. The CDR3 protein is CASSRGAQETQYF. The DNA of the CDR3 is TGTGCCAGCAGTCGGGGGGCCCAAGAGACCCAGTACTTC.

Many counts were recorded for this clonotype. The J gene is TRBJ1-2, the V gene TRBV29-1; D not certain. V lost 0 bases to trimming and J lost 2 bases, with 22 bases between them. The CDR3 runs to 18 residues. The germline V gene encodes CDR1 SQVTM and CDR2 ANQGSEA. The CDR3 coding sequence is TGCAGCGTTGAAGATCGATCGGGAACAGTTAAGGGAAACTATGGCTACACCTTC. Translating gives CSVEDRSGTVKGNYGYTF.

This clonotype was counted at least ten times. This chain links TRBV20-1 with TRBJ2-3; TRBD2 aligns across 9 bases. V lost 3 bases and J lost 1; bases outside the gene matches: 5. The CDR3 spans 15 residues. Germline assignment: CDR1 DFQATT and CDR2 SNEGSKA (reference sequence). This CDR3 reads CSASGASGGTDTQYF. Written as DNA, the CDR3 is TGCAGTGCTAGTGGTGCTAGCGGGGGCACAGATACGCAGTATTTT.

This chain uses TRBV7-6 with TRBJ2-4; TRBD1 matches 12 bases. The CDR3 totals 18 residues. Per germline, CDR1 SGHVS and CDR2 FNYEAQ. Trimming cost V 10 bases and J 0 bases; bases outside gene matches: 13. The chain's CDR3 is CATSPGQGALLAKNIQYF. CDR3 in DNA: TGTGCCACCTCACCGGGACAGGGGGCCCTGCTAGCCAAAAACATTCAGTACTTC.

This chain links TRBV4-2 with TRBJ2-7; 10 nucleotides agree with TRBD1. In germline, CDR1 is LGHNA, CDR2 YNFKEQ. V shed 4 bases and J 3 bases; nucleotides not matched to a gene: 3. The CDR3 extends over 14 amino acids. DNA for the CDR3: TGTGCCAGCAGCCTGACAGGGGGCGGCTACGAGCAGTACTTC. The encoded protein is CASSLTGGGYEQYF.

This clonotype was observed a handful of times. The chain combines TRBV10-3 with TRBJ2-5, with unresolved D. Germline V gives CDR1 ENHRY, CDR2 SYGVKD. This CDR3 contains 13 residues. Trimming pared 0 bases from V and 5 bases from J, leaving 7 bases between. CDR3 residues: CAISESDGETQYF. The CDR3 DNA is TGTGCCATCAGTGAGTCGGATGGGGAGACCCAGTACTTC.

This clonotype appeared many times. V and J are TRBV7-2 and TRBJ2-3; D is possibly TRBD2 (5 bases). The CDR3 runs to 12 residues. In germline, CDR1 is SGHTA, CDR2 FQGNSA. Trimming left V 4 bases short and J 5 bases short, with 7 bases between. The CDR3 DNA reads as TGTGCCAGCAGCTGGGGAGTAGATACGCAGTATTTT. Translation gives CASSWGVDTQYF.

The chain recombines TRBV30 with TRBJ2-1, with a tentative D call TRBD1 (5 bases). Trimming cost V 7 bases and J 3 bases, with 13 bases left between them. Germline V gene sequence: CDR1 GTSNPN, CDR2 SVGIG (reference sequence). The CDR3 is made up of 13 amino acids. CDR3 protein: CASRQLGYNEQFF. The CDR3 DNA is TGTGCCTCCCGACAGCTTGGCTACAATGAGCAGTTCTTC.

This clonotype has only a few counts. The CDR3 bases are TGTGCCAGCAGAACAGGGGATGAAAAACTGTTTTTT. This gives the protein CASRTGDEKLFF. The chain employs TRBV6-5 and TRBJ1-4; 7 bases agree with TRBD1. The germline V gene encodes CDR1 MNHEY and CDR2 SVGAGI. The CDR3 covers 12 residues. The junction had 1 base not matched to a gene; V was cut back by 6 bases and J by 6 bases.

V gene TRBV2 combines with J gene TRBJ2-3, with D perhaps TRBD2 (6 bases). The V gene's germline CDR1 is SNHLY and CDR2 FYNNEI. The CDR3 has 14 amino acids. V was pared by 7 bases and J by 1 base, with 12 bases between. The CDR3 DNA follows: TGTGCCAGCATCTTTCAGCGGGGCACAGATACGCAGTATTTT. Protein: CASIFQRGTDTQYF.

CDR3 region: CASSSGVGIINSPLHF. In DNA, the CDR3 is TGTGCCAGCAGCTCAGGGGTAGGGATTATAAATTCACCCCTCCACTTT. The gene calls are TRBV5-6 and TRBJ1-6, with a weak D call TRBD1 (6 bases). The CDR3 consists of 16 residues. V lost 3 bases to trimming and J lost 7 bases, with 17 bases between them. Per germline, CDR1 SGHDT and CDR2 YYEEEE.

The chain is built from TRBV5-1 and TRBJ2-3; D unresolved. Germline CDR1 is SGHRS and CDR2 is YFSETQ. The V end was cut by 1 base, the J end by 4 bases, with 7 bases between. CDR3 length equals 13 residues. This CDR3 is CASSLSSSDTQYF. The DNA for the CDR3 is TGCGCCAGCAGCTTGTCGTCCTCAGATACGCAGTATTTT.

The sample holds many counts of this clonotype. The CDR3 region is CATSDSMKSDTQYF. In nucleotides, the CDR3 is TGTGCCACCAGTGATTCTATGAAATCAGATACGCAGTATTTT. V and J are TRBV24-1 and TRBJ2-3; D unresolved. This CDR3 region has 14 residues. Per the germline V gene, CDR1 is KGHDR and CDR2 is SFDVKD. The V gene lost 2 bases and the J gene lost 4 bases, with 9 bases spanning the gap.

This clonotype came up many times. This chain links TRBV5-5 with TRBJ2-1; TRBD1 matches 7 bases. V was pared by 0 bases and J by 15 bases, with 9 bases of the junction left unmatched. CDR3 length: 13 residues. Germline V gives CDR1 SGHKS, CDR2 YYEKEE (reference sequence). This CDR3 reads CASSLDSDRFPFF. In DNA, the CDR3 is TGTGCCAGCAGCTTGGATTCGGACAGGTTCCCGTTCTTC. Combining the CDR3 with reference TRBV5-5 and TRBJ2-1 gives the whole variable domain DAGVTQSPTHLIKTRGQQVTLRCSPISGHKSVSWYQQVLGQGPQFIFQYYEKEERGRGNFPDRFSARQFPNYSSELNVNALLLGDSALYLCASSLDSDRFPFFGPGTRLTVL.

V is TRBV20-1 and J is TRBJ1-5; no definite D call. Looked up from germline, CDR1 is DFQATT and CDR2 is SNEGSKA (reference sequence). CDR3 length: 16 amino acids. With 0 bases removed from V and 0 bases from J, the gap between germline ends came to 12 bases. Here the CDR3 reads CSARDRDFYSNQPQHF. In DNA form, the CDR3 reads TGCAGTGCTAGAGATAGGGATTTTTATAGCAATCAGCCCCAGCATTTT.

The chain combines TRBV4-3 with TRBJ2-7, with unresolved D. V lost 2 bases, J lost 4 bases, and 12 bases lay in between. Germline V CDR1 and CDR2: LGHNA, YSLEER. This CDR3 has 14 residues. In DNA form, the CDR3 reads TGCGCCAGCAGCCAAACGACCGGAGTTTACGAGCAGTACTTC. It specifies CASSQTTGVYEQYF.

The V gene is TRBV24-1, the J gene TRBJ2-5, with D possibly being TRBD2 (5 bases). This CDR3 spans 15 amino acids. Trimming pared 5 bases from V and 1 base from J, leaving 13 bases between. Germline V gene sequence: CDR1 KGHDR, CDR2 SFDVKD. The CDR3 sequence: CATSGAEGIQETQYF. Written as DNA, the CDR3 is TGTGCCACCAGTGGTGCCGAGGGAATCCAAGAGACCCAGTACTTC.

This clonotype was detected many times. The rearrangement uses TRBV10-3 and TRBJ2-7; the D is unclear. CDR1 is ENHRY and CDR2 is SYGVKD in the germline V gene. V was cut by 11 bases and J by 2 bases, with 10 bases left in between. The CDR3 length is 11 residues. The CDR3 DNA follows: TGTGCCCATGGGCAGGCCTACGAGCAGTACTTC. This encodes CAHGQAYEQYF.

This clonotype was seen at least ten times. The J gene is TRBJ2-1, the V gene TRBV10-2; tentative D call: TRBD2 (5 bases). The germline gives CDR1 WSHSY, CDR2 SAAADI. V lost 5 bases to trimming and J lost 10 bases, with 18 bases between them. The CDR3 has 14 residues. CDR3 in DNA: TGCGCCAGCAGTCCCACCCGGGGAGCCAGGGAGCAGTTCTTC. It encodes CASSPTRGAREQFF.

This clonotype appeared once. The rearrangement links TRBV6-1 to TRBJ2-7, with 7 bases matching TRBD1. Losses at the gene ends were 6 bases for V and 3 bases for J; bases not matched to a gene: 14. The CDR3 runs to 16 residues. The germline gives CDR1 MNHNS, CDR2 SASEGT. CDR3 sequence: CASRTSTGTVLYEQYF. As DNA, the CDR3 is TGTGCCAGCAGAACCTCAACCGGGACAGTACTCTACGAGCAGTACTTC.

This clonotype was observed a few times. This rearrangement joins TRBV6-2 or TRBV6-3 to TRBJ2-2; no definite D call. CDR1 and CDR2 (germline): MNHEY, SVGEGT. The CDR3 is made up of 11 amino acids. The V end lost 5 bases, the J end lost 8 bases, and 6 bases lay between the germline ends. The CDR3: CASSQHGELFF. CDR3 coding DNA: TGTGCCAGCAGTCAACATGGGGAGCTGTTTTTT.

Ten or more counts support this clonotype. The chain has TRBV20-1 and TRBJ2-7; the match to TRBD1 covers 9 bases. V trimming: 6 bases; J trimming: 4 bases; junction bases outside the gene matches: 7. This CDR3 is 13 amino acids long. The V gene's germline CDR1 is DFQATT and CDR2 SNEGSKA (reference sequence). CDR3 in DNA: TGCAGTGCCCCCTCCGGGACAGGGTACGAGCAGTACTTC. Its protein is CSAPSGTGYEQYF.

The rearrangement joins TRBV3-1 to TRBJ2-7, with D unresolved. The CDR3 spans 14 residues. Per germline, CDR1 LGHDT and CDR2 YNNKEL (reference sequence). The V gene lost 4 bases and the J gene lost 3 bases, with 13 bases spanning the gap. The CDR3 spells CASSPSGERYEQYF. In DNA form, the CDR3 reads TGTGCCAGCAGCCCTTCGGGTGAACGCTACGAGCAGTACTTC.

There are many counts of this clonotype. The V gene is TRBV18, the J gene TRBJ1-1; D perhaps matches TRBD1 (5 bases). Trimming removed 3 bases at V and 5 bases at J, with 10 bases between. The CDR3 has 13 amino acids. Germline lookup yields CDR1 KGHSH and CDR2 LQKENI. The CDR3 DNA follows: TGTGCCAGCTCACCTTCCCGGGGGACTGAAGCTTTCTTT. It translates to CASSPSRGTEAFF. The full variable domain, rest sourced from reference TRBV18 and TRBJ1-1, is NAGVMQNPRHLVRRRGQEARLRCSPMKGHSHVYWYRQLPEEGLKFMVYLQKENIIDESGMPKERFSAEFPKEGPSILRIQQVVRGDSAAYFCASSPSRGTEAFFGQGTRLTVV.

There are many counts of this clonotype. The chain recombines TRBV3-1 with TRBJ2-7; 8 bases are shared with TRBD1. V was pared by 1 base and J by 5 bases, with 4 bases of the junction left unmatched. The germline V gene encodes CDR1 LGHDT and CDR2 YNNKEL (reference sequence). The CDR3 spans 14 residues. The CDR3 bases are TGTGCCAGCAGCCAAGCGGCAGGGGGCGACGAGCAGTACTTC. Translation gives CASSQAAGGDEQYF.

In its sample, this clonotype was seen many times. The CDR3 region has the DNA TGTGCCAGCAGCTATCAGCGTGCCAGCTACAATGAGCAGTTCTTC. Its protein product is CASSYQRASYNEQFF. J is TRBJ2-1 and V is TRBV11-1; no reliable D call. The V end was cut by 4 bases, the J end by 3 bases, with 13 bases between. The germline gives CDR1 SGHAT, CDR2 FQDESV (reference sequence). The CDR3 sequence is 15 residues long.

This clonotype was seen repeatedly, ten times or more. The chain recombines TRBV4-1 with TRBJ2-1; tentatively, D is TRBD1 or TRBD2 (5 bases each). Germline V CDR1 and CDR2: MGHRA, YSYEKL. V lost 4 bases to trimming and J lost 5 bases, with 18 bases between them. The CDR3 totals 16 residues. CDR3 amino acids: CASSRGLRGNHNEQFF. The CDR3 DNA reads as TGCGCCAGCAGCCGGGGTCTGAGGGGCAATCACAATGAGCAGTTCTTC.